Below, 23 T cell receptor beta chains from the same sample are listed, as sequenced in a study of identical twins. A single record per CDR3 protein comes from TCRdb applying MiXCR to the 5' RACE reads. The sample consists of some 900,000 distinct CDR3 sequences, 9% to 15% of them appearing once. Separately, the same data were catalogued under a study of yellow fever vaccine responses in identical twins.

Sequencing used PBMCs. The origin of the receptors is a woman younger than 30 in good health.

The chain joins TRBV6-5 to TRBJ1-5; D is possibly TRBD1 (5 bases). Germline CDR1 MNHEY, CDR2 SVGAGI. Trimming removed 2 bases from V and 0 bases from J, with 14 bases in between. The CDR3 covers 17 residues. The chain's CDR3 is CASSYPSTETSNQPQHF. CDR3 bases: TGTGCCAGCAGTTACCCGTCGACAGAAACTAGCAATCAGCCCCAGCATTTT.

This clonotype was detected ten times or more. The V call is TRBV5-1, the J call TRBJ1-1; D not certain. The CDR3 totals 14 residues. Germline lookup yields CDR1 SGHRS and CDR2 YFSETQ. V dropped 0 bases and J dropped 5 bases, with 11 bases sitting between them. As DNA, the CDR3 is TGCGCCAGCAGCTTGGTTAGGTCGGGGACTGAAGCTTTCTTT. This sequence encodes CASSLVRSGTEAFF.

In nucleotides, the CDR3 is TGTGCCAGCAGTGGCGACAGGGGTGTGAACACTGAAGCTTTCTTT. This translates into CASSGDRGVNTEAFF. The chain combines TRBV2 with TRBJ1-1, with 8 bases identical to TRBD1. V dropped 4 bases and J dropped 0; count of bases not matched to a gene: 4. This CDR3 spans 15 amino acids. Germline V gene data show CDR1 as SNHLY and CDR2 as FYNNEI.

This clonotype was observed a handful of times. The chain is built from TRBV28 and TRBJ2-3, with 10 bases matching TRBD2. V shed 8 bases and J 4 bases; nucleotides not matched to a gene: 9. This CDR3 is built from 15 residues. Germline CDR1 is MDHEN and CDR2 is SYDVKM. CDR3 sequence: CASGFGLAGADTQYF. CDR3 bases: TGTGCCAGCGGGTTTGGGCTAGCGGGGGCAGATACGCAGTATTTT.

This clonotype was counted a few times. The chain links TRBV28 to TRBJ2-2; D gene ambiguous. CDR1 is MDHEN, CDR2 SYDVKM, per germline. CDR3 length: 13 residues. Trimming stripped 1 base from V and 6 bases from J, with 6 bases between. The CDR3 DNA is TGTGCCAGCAGTTTATTTCAGGCCGGGGAGCTGTTTTTT. This translates into CASSLFQAGELFF. The whole variable domain, remainder taken from reference TRBV28 and TRBJ2-2, is DVKVTQSSRYLVKRTGEKVFLECVQDMDHENMFWYRQDPGLGLRLIYFSYDVKMKEKGDIPEGYSVSREKKERFSLILESASTNQTSMYLCASSLFQAGELFFGEGSRLTVL.

The chain is built from TRBV20-1 and TRBJ1-3; tentatively, D is TRBD1 (6 bases). Germline lookup yields CDR1 DFQATT and CDR2 SNEGSKA (reference sequence). This CDR3 is 14 amino acids long. Trimming took 0 bases from V and 7 from J, leaving 13 bases between them. CDR3 region: CSARDVLGANTIYF. As DNA, the CDR3 is TGCAGTGCTAGAGATGTTTTGGGGGCGAACACCATATATTTT.

This clonotype appeared a few times. V and J are TRBV12-5 and TRBJ2-3; 9 nucleotides agree with TRBD2. V was clipped by 6 bases and J by 0 bases; unmatched bases: 7. The germline V gene encodes CDR1 LGHNT and CDR2 FRNRAP. This CDR3 contains 16 residues. The CDR3 sequence is CASGTRLAVSTDTQYF. The DNA of the CDR3 is TGTGCTAGTGGCACCCGACTAGCGGTTAGCACAGATACGCAGTATTTT.

A few counts support this clonotype. Sequence at one end of the junction differs from germline and may be a read error. The chain employs TRBV11-1 and TRBJ2-7, with D perhaps matching TRBD2 (5 bases). The CDR3 runs to 13 residues. CDR1 and CDR2 (germline): SGHAT, FQDESV (reference sequence). CDR3 in amino acids: CASSFDYGYAQYF. The CDR3 DNA reads TGTGCCAGCAGCTTCGACTACGGCTACGCGCAGTACTTC.

This clonotype has a count of ten or more. The chain carries TRBV5-6 and TRBJ1-2; 11 bases fit TRBD1. V lost 2 bases, J lost 0 bases, and 6 bases stayed unmatched. The germline CDR1 and CDR2 sequences are SGHDT and YYEEEE. The CDR3 spans 17 residues. The CDR3, as DNA: TGTGCCAGCAGCTTACCGGGACAGGGGGTACCTAACTATGGCTACACCTTC. It specifies CASSLPGQGVPNYGYTF. Full variable domain (outside the CDR3, taken from reference TRBV5-6 and TRBJ1-2): DAGVTQSPTHLIKTRGQQVTLRCSPKSGHDTVSWYQQALGQGPQFIFQYYEEEERQRGNFPDRFSGHQFPNYSSELNVNALLLGDSALYLCASSLPGQGVPNYGYTFGSGTRLTVV.

This clonotype has more than one count but fewer than ten. The V and J genes are TRBV5-1 and TRBJ2-1; TRBD2 matches 7 bases. The CDR3 totals 12 residues. Germline CDR1 and CDR2: SGHRS and YFSETQ. The V gene end was trimmed by 7 bases and the J gene end by 10 bases; junction bases not matched to a gene: 8. The CDR3 region has the DNA TGCGCCAGCCGACTAGCCCTCACGGAGCAGTTCTTC. This sequence encodes CASRLALTEQFF.

This clonotype was detected a few times. This chain joins TRBV7-6 and TRBJ2-1; 10 bases fit TRBD2. CDR3 length: 17 amino acids. The V segment lost 5 bases and the J segment 2 bases; nucleotides outside the gene matches: 9. Germline V lookup: CDR1 SGHVS, CDR2 FNYEAQ. CDR3 sequence reads: CASSPSGGTSAYNEQFF. The CDR3 nucleotides are TGTGCCAGCAGCCCCAGCGGCGGGACTAGCGCCTACAATGAGCAGTTCTTC.

There are a few counts of this clonotype. The chain employs TRBV4-2 and TRBJ2-5; 10 nucleotides line up with TRBD2. Germline trimming cut 3 bases from V and 3 bases from J; bases unmatched to any gene: 13. The CDR3 runs 18 residues. Germline loops: CDR1 LGHNA, CDR2 YNFKEQ. In DNA form, the CDR3 reads TGTGCCAGCAGCCATCCCCCTGTAGCGGGAGGTGGGGAAGAGACCCAGTACTTC. It codes for CASSHPPVAGGGEETQYF.

A few counts support this clonotype. The chain is built from TRBV29-1 and TRBJ2-3; D is unclear. V gave up 4 bases and J gave up 0 bases, with 8 bases separating them. Germline values: CDR1 SQVTM, CDR2 ANQGSEA. CDR3 length equals 13 residues. The CDR3 DNA follows: TGCAGCGTTGCCCAGACTAGCACAGATACGCAGTATTTT. Protein product: CSVAQTSTDTQYF.

This clonotype was detected a few times. This sequence joins TRBV5-1 and TRBJ2-2; TRBD2 matches 10 bases. The germline CDR1 and CDR2 sequences are SGHRS and YFSETQ. This CDR3 region has 16 residues. Trimming at V came to 4 bases and at J to 1 base, leaving 4 bases not matched to a gene. Here the CDR3 DNA reads TGCGCCAGCAGCATACGGACTAGCGGGAACACCGGGGAGCTGTTTTTT. It codes for CASSIRTSGNTGELFF.

This clonotype was found many times. J is TRBJ2-3 and V is TRBV21-1; the table calls TRBD2, which could not be checked here. TRBV21-1 is a pseudogene locus. The CDR3 contains 18 residues. DNA for the CDR3: TGTGCCAGCAGCAAAAATCCAACTAGTCCCAACATCACAGATACGCAGTATTTT. Protein sequence: CASSKNPTSPNITDTQYF.

In this sample, this clonotype turned up once. The V gene is TRBV6-5, the J gene TRBJ1-1, with a possible D match to TRBD1 (5 bases). V was clipped by 5 bases and J by 5 bases, with 12 bases between them. The CDR3 consists of 13 residues. CDR1 MNHEY and CDR2 SVGAGI come from the germline V gene. The CDR3, as DNA: TGTGCCAGCAGTCGACAGACCACAACTGAAGCTTTCTTT. It specifies CASSRQTTTEAFF.

This clonotype was detected only a few times. V gene TRBV20-1 combines with J gene TRBJ2-7, with 8 positions matching TRBD1. Germline CDR1 and CDR2: DFQATT and SNEGSKA (reference sequence). The CDR3 extends over 15 amino acids. Trimming removed 3 bases from V and 0 bases from J; junction bases left unmatched: 7. CDR3 region: CSASYGQGSSYEQYV. CDR3 DNA: TGCAGTGCTAGCTACGGACAGGGAAGCTCCTACGAGCAGTACGTC.

The chain is built from TRBV5-6 and TRBJ2-2; D gene ambiguous. Deletions cut 3 bases from V and 4 bases from J, with 10 bases between. CDR1 and CDR2 (germline): SGHDT, YYEEEE. CDR3 size: 14 residues. This CDR3 reads CASSWRSVTGELFF. DNA of the CDR3: TGTGCCAGCAGCTGGCGGAGTGTCACCGGGGAGCTGTTTTTT.

This clonotype occurred a few times. The chain couples TRBV11-2 to TRBJ2-1; D remains ambiguous. The CDR3 runs to 12 residues. V dropped 4 bases and J dropped 8 bases, with 9 bases sitting between them. Germline V gene sequence: CDR1 SGHAT, CDR2 FQNNGV. The CDR3 DNA sequence: TGTGCCAGCAGCTCCCGTCGGGATGAGCAGTTCTTC. Translation gives CASSSRRDEQFF.

This clonotype showed up just a few times. This chain uses TRBV3-1 with TRBJ1-2; tentative D call: TRBD1 (5 bases). V shed 0 bases and J shed 4 bases, with 15 bases lying between them. The length of the CDR3 is 16 residues. Per the germline V gene, CDR1 is LGHDT and CDR2 is YNNKEL (reference sequence). CDR3 region: CASSQEGRGAGYGYTF. CDR3 DNA sequence: TGTGCCAGCAGCCAAGAAGGTAGGGGCGCCGGCTATGGCTACACCTTC.

The rearrangement uses TRBV29-1 and TRBJ2-3; perhaps TRBD2 as D (6 bases). Germline assignment: CDR1 SQVTM and CDR2 ANQGSEA. V was cut by 0 bases and J by 2 bases, with 15 bases left in between. The CDR3 loop spans 16 amino acids. The DNA for the CDR3 is TGCAGCGTTGAAGAGAGGGGACTTCCTAACACAGATACGCAGTATTTT. It is translated as CSVEERGLPNTDTQYF.

The chain carries TRBV28 and TRBJ2-5, with D possibly matching TRBD1 (6 bases). This CDR3 region has 15 residues. The germline V and J ends were trimmed by 4 bases and 7 bases, with 19 bases remaining between them. Germline CDR1 is MDHEN and CDR2 is SYDVKM. The chain's CDR3 is CASSSRRDTLGTQYF. Written as DNA, the CDR3 is TGTGCCAGCAGTTCCCGACGGGACACTTTAGGGACCCAGTACTTC.

The chain combines TRBV6-1 with TRBJ1-4, with 10 bases lining up with TRBD1. V lost 6 bases, J lost 2 bases, and 0 bases stayed unmatched. The CDR3 runs to 14 residues. Germline CDR1 and CDR2: MNHNS and SASEGT. CDR3 sequence: CASRTGGTNEKLFF. CDR3 sequence (DNA): TGTGCCAGCAGGACAGGGGGCACTAATGAAAAACTGTTTTTT.